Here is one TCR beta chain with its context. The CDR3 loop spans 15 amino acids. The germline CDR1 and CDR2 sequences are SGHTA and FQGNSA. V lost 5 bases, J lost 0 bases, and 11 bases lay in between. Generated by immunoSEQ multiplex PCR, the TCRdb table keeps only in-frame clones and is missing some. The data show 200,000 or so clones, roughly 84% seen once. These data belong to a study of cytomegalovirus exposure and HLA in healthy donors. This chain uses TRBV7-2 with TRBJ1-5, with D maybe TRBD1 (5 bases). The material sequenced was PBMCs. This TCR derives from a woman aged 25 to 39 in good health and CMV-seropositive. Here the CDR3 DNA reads TGTGCCAGCAGCCCCGGACAATATAGCAATCAGCCCCAGCATTTT. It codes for CASSPGQYSNQPQHF. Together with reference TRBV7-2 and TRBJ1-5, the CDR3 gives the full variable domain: GAGVSQSPSNKVTEKGKDVELRCDPISGHTALYWYRQSLGQGLEFLIYFQGNSAPDKSGLPSDRFSAERTGGSVSTLTIQRTQQEDSAVYLCASSPGQYSNQPQHFGDGTRLSIL.